This T cell receptor beta chain was profiled in a study of blood T cell repertoires in COVID-19. Looking at the study overall: Samples of COVID-19 (acute and convalescent) were obtained from the United States, Italy and Spain. Nucleic acid was either cDNA or gDNA, and it came from T cells, B-cell-depleted T cells, or PBMCs.

This CDR3 has 13 amino acids. V lost 6 bases to trimming and J lost 6 bases, with 12 bases between them. Under the authors' procedure: Estimation of nucleated cell counts was performed using reference gene primer amplification. The assay was immunoSEQ multiplex PCR, and TCRdb's table has in-frame clones only and misses some. V and J calls and clone size are those listed in that table; D and trimming were worked out from the DNA. The sample contains tens of thousands of clones, around 88% of which appear only once. The specimen sequenced was peripheral blood. This clonotype was sampled from a woman aged 70 to 79 with acute or convalescent COVID-19. The chain joins TRBV12-3 or TRBV12-4 to TRBJ1-5, with TRBD1 as a possible D gene (6 bases). CDR3 protein: CASSPKGVQPQHF. The CDR3 DNA sequence: TGTGCCAGCAGCCCAAAGGGGGTTCAGCCCCAGCATTTT.